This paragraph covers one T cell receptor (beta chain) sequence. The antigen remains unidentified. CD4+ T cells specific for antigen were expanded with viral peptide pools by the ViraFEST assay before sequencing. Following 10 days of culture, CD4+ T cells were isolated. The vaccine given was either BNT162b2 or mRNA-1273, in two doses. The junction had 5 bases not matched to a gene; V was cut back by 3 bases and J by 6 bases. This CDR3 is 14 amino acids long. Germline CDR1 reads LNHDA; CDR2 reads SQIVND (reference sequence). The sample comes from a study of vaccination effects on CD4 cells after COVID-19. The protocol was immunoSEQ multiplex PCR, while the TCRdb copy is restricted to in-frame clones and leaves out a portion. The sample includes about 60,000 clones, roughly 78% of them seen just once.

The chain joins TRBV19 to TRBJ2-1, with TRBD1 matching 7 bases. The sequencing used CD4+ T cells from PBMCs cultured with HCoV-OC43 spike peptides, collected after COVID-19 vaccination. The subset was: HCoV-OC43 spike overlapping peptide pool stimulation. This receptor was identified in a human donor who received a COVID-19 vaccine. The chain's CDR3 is CASSIRGLSNEQFF. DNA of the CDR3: TGTGCCAGTAGTATTAGGGGGCTATCCAATGAGCAGTTCTTC.